The 30 T cell receptor beta chains listed next were all sequenced from one sample in a study of cytomegalovirus exposure and HLA in healthy donors. Researchers ran the PCR with 60 Vbeta and 13 Jbeta primers. Only in-frame clones appear in the TCRdb table, and some are missing; sequencing was by immunoSEQ multiplex PCR. The sample contains 30,000 to 35,000 clones, 65% to 90% of which appear only once. Sequencing was performed on PBMCs. The receptors stem from a woman aged 18-30 years in good health and CMV-seronegative.

This chain uses TRBV28 with TRBJ1-4; TRBD1 aligns across 8 bases. This CDR3 contains 15 residues. The junction had 7 bases not matched to a gene; V was cut back by 4 bases and J by 6 bases. Germline V gene data show CDR1 as MDHEN and CDR2 as SYDVKM. In nucleotides, the CDR3 is TGTGCCAGCAGTTCAGGGGGACAGGAGGATGAAAAACTGTTTTTT. Translation: CASSSGGQEDEKLFF.

The chain combines TRBV7-2 with TRBJ1-5; D gene unclear. The ends were cut back, 1 base at V and 0 bases at J, with 7 bases in the middle. Germline lookup yields CDR1 SGHTA and CDR2 FQGNSA. The CDR3 is 15 amino acids. CDR3 sequence: CASSLGSYSNQPQHF. The CDR3 nucleotides are TGTGCCAGCAGCTTAGGCAGTTATAGCAATCAGCCCCAGCATTTT. Full variable domain (outside the CDR3, taken from reference TRBV7-2 and TRBJ1-5): GAGVSQSPSNKVTEKGKDVELRCDPISGHTALYWYRQSLGQGLEFLIYFQGNSAPDKSGLPSDRFSAERTGGSVSTLTIQRTQQEDSAVYLCASSLGSYSNQPQHFGDGTRLSIL.

The chain is built from TRBV7-9 and TRBJ1-3, with D possibly matching TRBD1 (5 bases). V was pared by 7 bases and J by 4 bases, with 14 bases between. This CDR3 is 14 amino acids long. CDR1 and CDR2 from the germline V gene are SEHNR and FQNEAQ (reference sequence). The CDR3 DNA sequence: TGTGCCAGCATCAATCAGGGTGCGGGAAACACCATATATTTT. Translated, it gives CASINQGAGNTIYF.

V gene TRBV28 combines with J gene TRBJ2-5; 7 bases match TRBD2. The CDR3 runs to 13 residues. The germline gives CDR1 MDHEN, CDR2 SYDVKM. V was clipped by 6 bases and J by 9 bases; unmatched bases: 10. For the CDR3, the DNA is TGTGCCAGCAGACCTGACTGGGGAGGGTCCCAGTACTTC. It specifies CASRPDWGGSQYF. The complete variable domain, with remaining parts taken from reference TRBV28 and TRBJ2-5, reads DVKVTQSSRYLVKRTGEKVFLECVQDMDHENMFWYRQDPGLGLRLIYFSYDVKMKEKGDIPEGYSVSREKKERFSLILESASTNQTSMYLCASRPDWGGSQYFGPGTRLLVL.

CDR3 amino acids: CASSPDRGLQPQHF. CDR3 coding DNA: TGTGCCAGCAGCCCAGACAGGGGACTTCAGCCCCAGCATTTT. The chain is built from TRBV7-9 and TRBJ1-5; 8 nucleotides match TRBD1. The CDR3 loop spans 14 amino acids. V shed 5 bases, J shed 6 bases, and the junction held 6 bases outside the gene matches. CDR1 is SEHNR and CDR2 is FQNEAQ in the germline V gene (reference sequence).

This CDR3 reads CASSLLGEQFF. The CDR3, as DNA: TGTGCCAGCAGCTTACTCGGTGAGCAGTTCTTC. The chain employs TRBV11-2 and TRBJ2-1; D is undetermined. CDR1 and CDR2 from the germline V gene are SGHAT and FQNNGV. The CDR3 consists of 11 residues. V shed 2 bases and J shed 9 bases, with 5 bases lying between them.

The chain links TRBV19 to TRBJ2-1; 7 bases map to TRBD2. The CDR3 runs 15 residues. The junction had 8 bases not matched to a gene; V was cut back by 5 bases and J by 4 bases. The V gene's germline CDR1 is LNHDA and CDR2 SQIVND (reference sequence). CDR3 amino acids: CASSPMSSGYNEQFF. The CDR3 DNA sequence: TGTGCCAGTAGTCCGATGTCTAGCGGATACAATGAGCAGTTCTTC.

V gene TRBV29-1 combines with J gene TRBJ2-7; no clear D gene. The CDR3 is 15 amino acids. The ends were cut back, 5 bases at V and 4 bases at J, with 21 bases in the middle. The germline gives CDR1 SQVTM, CDR2 ANQGSEA. The CDR3 nucleotides are TGCAGCGTTAGTTCATCCTACCCACCCGGGTACGAGCAGTACTTC. Protein product: CSVSSSYPPGYEQYF.

The sample holds a few counts of this clone. The chain couples TRBV27 to TRBJ2-1, with TRBD2 matching over 9 bases. Germline V lookup: CDR1 MNHEY, CDR2 SMNVEV (reference sequence). The CDR3 is 15 residues long. V dropped 6 bases and J dropped 3; count of bases not matched to a gene: 6. The CDR3 reads CASSLGLADYNEQFF. CDR3 coding DNA: TGTGCCAGCAGCCTGGGACTAGCAGACTACAATGAGCAGTTCTTC.

The chain is built from TRBV4-1 and TRBJ1-5; possible D gene TRBD1, 5 bases. CDR3 size: 14 residues. Trimming stripped 4 bases from V and 3 bases from J, with 10 bases between. The germline gives CDR1 MGHRA, CDR2 YSYEKL. CDR3 residues: CASSPRQPNQPQHF. The CDR3 nucleotides are TGCGCCAGCAGCCCCCGACAGCCCAATCAGCCCCAGCATTTT.

The chain has TRBV13 and TRBJ2-5; maybe TRBD1 (5 bases). The CDR3 loop spans 12 amino acids. Germline lookup yields CDR1 PRHDT and CDR2 FYEKMQ (reference sequence). Trimming removed 5 bases from V and 7 bases from J, with 11 bases in between. As DNA, the CDR3 is TGTGCCAGCAGCCTGGGGCTCTGGACCCAGTACTTC. Amino acid sequence: CASSLGLWTQYF.

This chain joins TRBV6-5 and TRBJ1-3; possibly TRBD1 for D (5 bases). This CDR3 has 16 amino acids. V dropped 4 bases and J dropped 0 bases, with 13 bases sitting between them. Germline CDR1 MNHEY, CDR2 SVGAGI. The CDR3 sequence: CASSFSGGTSGNTIYF. CDR3 in DNA: TGTGCCAGCAGTTTCAGCGGGGGGACCTCTGGAAACACCATATATTTT.

The J gene is TRBJ1-2, the V gene TRBV9; D remains ambiguous. The germline V gene encodes CDR1 SGDLS and CDR2 YYNGEE. The CDR3 has 14 amino acids. Trimming cost V 0 bases and J 1 base, with 7 bases left between them. The CDR3 is CASSVAGNNYGYTF. CDR3 DNA: TGTGCCAGCAGCGTAGCGGGGAATAACTATGGCTACACCTTC. The full variable domain, in which reference TRBV9 and TRBJ1-2 provide the parts outside the CDR3, is DSGVTQTPKHLITATGQRVTLRCSPRSGDLSVYWYQQSLDQGLQFLIQYYNGEERAKGNILERFSAQQFPDLHSELNLSSLELGDSALYFCASSVAGNNYGYTFGSGTRLTVV.

The V gene is TRBV7-2, the J gene TRBJ1-6; no clear D. Germline CDR1 reads SGHTA; CDR2 reads FQGNSA. The CDR3 spans 16 residues. V was cut by 5 bases and J by 0 bases, with 11 bases left in between. CDR3 residues: CASSGRLSSYNSPLHF. The CDR3 DNA sequence: TGTGCCAGCAGCGGGAGGCTTAGCTCCTATAATTCACCCCTCCACTTT.

This sequence joins TRBV7-9 and TRBJ1-2; no clear D gene. V lost 3 bases and J 1 base, leaving 6 bases between the germline ends. This CDR3 spans 13 amino acids. Germline values: CDR1 SEHNR, CDR2 FQNEAQ (reference sequence). The CDR3 reads CASSFEGNYGYTF. CDR3 nucleotide sequence: TGTGCCAGCAGCTTCGAGGGTAACTATGGCTACACCTTC.

The chain carries TRBV7-2 and TRBJ2-3, with TRBD1 as a possible D gene (6 bases). The CDR3 covers 14 residues. Germline V CDR1 and CDR2: SGHTA, FQGNSA. V was trimmed by 3 bases and J by 3 bases, leaving 10 bases between them. CDR3 DNA sequence: TGTGCCAGCAGCTTTGGGGGCAGGACAGATACGCAGTATTTT. Its protein is CASSFGGRTDTQYF.

The chain uses TRBV6-1 and TRBJ1-2, with D unclear. In germline, CDR1 is MNHNS, CDR2 SASEGT. Trimming pared 3 bases from V and 4 bases from J, leaving 15 bases between. The CDR3 runs to 15 residues. This CDR3 is CASSDQDDGLYGYTF. The CDR3, as DNA: TGTGCCAGCAGTGATCAAGACGACGGACTCTATGGCTACACCTTC.

The chain combines TRBV5-1 with TRBJ2-5, with 7 bases fitting TRBD2. The J call may be faulty, since TRBJ2-7 better matches the DNA end. The germline V gene encodes CDR1 SGHRS and CDR2 YFSETQ. The CDR3 consists of 14 residues. For the CDR3, the DNA is TGCGCCAGCAGCCCGCTAGCGGCCCATTACGAGCAGTACTTC. It yields the protein CASSPLAAHYEQYF.

This chain uses TRBV2 with TRBJ2-3; tentative D call: TRBD1 (6 bases). Deletions cut 4 bases from V and 0 bases from J, with 11 bases between. Germline CDR1 reads SNHLY; CDR2 reads FYNNEI. This CDR3 is 15 amino acids long. The CDR3 region is CASSAGTTSTDTQYF. CDR3 nucleotide sequence: TGTGCCAGCAGTGCCGGGACAACTAGCACAGATACGCAGTATTTT.

The rearrangement uses TRBV5-1 and TRBJ1-1; 9 bases map to TRBD1. The CDR3 is 17 residues long. CDR1 and CDR2 (germline): SGHRS, YFSETQ. The V segment lost 6 bases and the J segment 1 base; nucleotides outside the gene matches: 13. CDR3 nucleotide sequence: TGCGCCAGCACCCCCCCGGGACAGGGCCTAGAGAACACTGAAGCTTTCTTT. It encodes CASTPPGQGLENTEAFF.

The genes are TRBV19 and TRBJ2-1; 11 bases are shared with TRBD2. CDR1 and CDR2 (germline): LNHDA, SQIVND (reference sequence). V trimming: 6 bases; J trimming: 9 bases; junction bases outside the gene matches: 7. This CDR3 has 14 amino acids. CDR3 sequence (DNA): TGTGCCAGTAGGAGTAGCGGGAGGGACAGTGAGCAGTTCTTC. Translation: CASRSSGRDSEQFF.

The chain has TRBV6-6 and TRBJ1-5; 7 positions agree with TRBD1. CDR3 length equals 14 residues. The trim removed 4 bases at V and 5 bases at J, leaving 5 bases unmatched. Germline V gene sequence: CDR1 MNHNY, CDR2 SVGAGI (reference sequence). The CDR3 sequence: CASSSRDRDQPQHF. The CDR3 DNA sequence: TGTGCCAGCAGTTCCCGGGACAGAGATCAGCCCCAGCATTTT.

The chain combines TRBV29-1 with TRBJ2-1, with D perhaps TRBD1 (6 bases). Per germline, CDR1 SQVTM and CDR2 ANQGSEA. Trimming cost V 5 bases and J 5 bases, with 19 bases left between them. The CDR3 spans 15 residues. The chain's CDR3 is CSVWGHSPGDNEQFF. The CDR3 DNA reads as TGCAGCGTTTGGGGACATTCCCCTGGGGACAATGAGCAGTTCTTC.

The V and J genes are TRBV4-1 and TRBJ2-5; D is undetermined. Germline V gene sequence: CDR1 MGHRA, CDR2 YSYEKL. The V and J ends lost 3 bases and 3 bases respectively, with 14 bases between them. This CDR3 has 15 amino acids. CDR3 sequence (DNA): TGCGCCAGCAGCCAGCCTGCGGAGCAAGAAGAGACCCAGTACTTC. The encoded protein is CASSQPAEQEETQYF.

This chain links TRBV29-1 with TRBJ1-1; 9 bases fit TRBD1. The CDR3 consists of 13 residues. The germline CDR1 and CDR2 sequences are SQVTM and ANQGSEA. CDR3 DNA sequence: TGCAGGGGACAGGGTGCCCTGAACACTGAAGCTTTCTTT. Protein product: CRGQGALNTEAFF.

Only one count was recorded for this clone. The chain couples TRBV6-6 to TRBJ1-2; D is possibly TRBD1 (5 bases). The CDR3 contains 14 residues. The V gene lost 5 bases and the J gene lost 6 bases, with 16 bases spanning the gap. Germline CDR1 and CDR2: MNHNY and SVGAGI (reference sequence). The CDR3 loop reads CASSQTGQVHGYTF. The CDR3 DNA is TGTGCCAGCAGTCAGACCGGACAAGTGCATGGCTACACCTTC.

This clone was detected once. The chain employs TRBV4-1 and TRBJ1-4; no clear D. The ends were cut back, 0 bases at V and 0 bases at J, with 14 bases in the middle. Germline V CDR1 and CDR2: MGHRA, YSYEKL. The CDR3 consists of 18 residues. CDR3 amino acids: CASSQETRQAATNEKLFF. DNA of the CDR3: TGCGCCAGCAGCCAAGAAACCCGACAAGCCGCAACTAATGAAAAACTGTTTTTT.

The rearrangement uses TRBV18 and TRBJ2-7, with D possibly matching TRBD1 (5 bases). This CDR3 has 12 amino acids. Trimming removed 3 bases at V and 6 bases at J, with 9 bases between. The germline V gene has CDR1 KGHSH and CDR2 LQKENI. In DNA, the CDR3 is TGTGCCAGCTCACCCGCCCAGGGCGAGCAGTACTTC. Its protein is CASSPAQGEQYF.

The chain is built from TRBV29-1 and TRBJ1-1; D remains unclear. In germline, CDR1 is SQVTM, CDR2 ANQGSEA. Trimming cost V 6 bases and J 3 bases, with 14 bases left between them. There are 13 residues in the CDR3. In DNA form, the CDR3 reads TGCAGCGTGGGAGGACGAACGGACACTGAAGCTTTCTTT. Translating it yields CSVGGRTDTEAFF.

The chain has TRBV27 and TRBJ2-2; D possibly corresponds to TRBD2 (5 bases). The CDR3 totals 14 residues. Germline loops: CDR1 MNHEY, CDR2 SMNVEV (reference sequence). Trimming took 2 bases from V and 6 from J, leaving 10 bases between them. CDR3 protein: CASSLGVRAGELFF. DNA of the CDR3: TGTGCCAGCAGTTTAGGGGTGAGGGCCGGGGAGCTGTTTTTT.